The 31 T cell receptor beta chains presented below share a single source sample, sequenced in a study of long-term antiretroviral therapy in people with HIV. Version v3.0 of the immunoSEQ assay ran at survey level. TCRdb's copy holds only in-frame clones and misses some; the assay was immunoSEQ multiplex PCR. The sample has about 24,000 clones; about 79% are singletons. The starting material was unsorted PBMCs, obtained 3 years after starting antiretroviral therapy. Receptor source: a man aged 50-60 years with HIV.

The CDR3 loop reads CASSLGPEQFF. The CDR3 DNA is TGTGCCAGCAGCTTGGGCCCTGAGCAGTTCTTC. The V gene is TRBV5-8, the J gene TRBJ2-1; D gene ambiguous. Germline CDR1 is SGHTS and CDR2 is YDEGEE. The CDR3 spans 11 residues. The germline V and J ends were trimmed by 0 bases and 9 bases, with 4 bases remaining between them. Based on the CDR3 plus reference TRBV5-8 and TRBJ2-1, the full variable domain is EAGVTQSPTHLIKTRGQQATLRCSPISGHTSVYWYQQALGLGLQFLLWYDEGEERNRGNFPPRFSGRQFPNYSSELNVNALELEDSALYLCASSLGPEQFFGPGTRLTVL.

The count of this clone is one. The CDR3 sequence: CASSPLGDGYTEAFF. Written as DNA, the CDR3 is TGTGCCAGCAGCCCCCTCGGTGACGGTTATACTGAAGCTTTCTTT. The genes are TRBV13 and TRBJ1-1, with D unresolved. The CDR3 length is 15 residues. Germline loops: CDR1 PRHDT, CDR2 FYEKMQ (reference sequence). Trimming removed 5 bases from V and 5 bases from J, with 18 bases in between.

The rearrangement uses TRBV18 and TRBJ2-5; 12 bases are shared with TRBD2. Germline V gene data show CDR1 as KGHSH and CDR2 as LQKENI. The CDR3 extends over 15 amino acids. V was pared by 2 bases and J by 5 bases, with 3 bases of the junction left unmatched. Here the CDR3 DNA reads TGTGCCAGCTCACCAGGACTAGCGGGATTGGAGACCCAGTACTTC. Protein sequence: CASSPGLAGLETQYF.

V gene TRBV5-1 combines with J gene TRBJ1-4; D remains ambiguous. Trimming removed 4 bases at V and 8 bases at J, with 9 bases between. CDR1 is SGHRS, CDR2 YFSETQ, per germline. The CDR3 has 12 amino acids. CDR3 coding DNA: TGCGCCAGCAGCACGAACGGCGAAAAACTGTTTTTT. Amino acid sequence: CASSTNGEKLFF. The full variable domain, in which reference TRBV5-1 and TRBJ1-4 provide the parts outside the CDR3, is KAGVTQTPRYLIKTRGQQVTLSCSPISGHRSVSWYQQTPGQGLQFLFEYFSETQRNKGNFPGRFSGRQFSNSRSEMNVSTLELGDSALYLCASSTNGEKLFFGSGTQLSVL.

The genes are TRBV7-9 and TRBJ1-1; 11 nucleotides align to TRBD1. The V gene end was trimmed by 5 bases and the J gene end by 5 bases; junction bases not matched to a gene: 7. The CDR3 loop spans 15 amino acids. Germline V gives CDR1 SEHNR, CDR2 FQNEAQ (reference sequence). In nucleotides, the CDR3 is TGTGCCAGCAGCCCGCGGACAGGGGGCAGGACTGAAGCTTTCTTT. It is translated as CASSPRTGGRTEAFF. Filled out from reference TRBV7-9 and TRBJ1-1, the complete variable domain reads DTGVSQNPRHKITKRGQNVTFRCDPISEHNRLYWYRQTLGQGPEFLTYFQNEAQLEKSRLLSDRFSAERPKGSFSTLEIQRTEQGDSAMYLCASSPRTGGRTEAFFGQGTRLTVV.

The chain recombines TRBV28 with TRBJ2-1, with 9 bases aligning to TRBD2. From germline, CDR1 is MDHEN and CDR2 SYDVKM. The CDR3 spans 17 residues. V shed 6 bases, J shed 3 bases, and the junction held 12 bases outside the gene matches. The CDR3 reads CASSVPLGAGGYNEQFF. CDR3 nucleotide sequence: TGTGCCAGCAGCGTACCTTTAGGAGCGGGGGGCTACAATGAGCAGTTCTTC.

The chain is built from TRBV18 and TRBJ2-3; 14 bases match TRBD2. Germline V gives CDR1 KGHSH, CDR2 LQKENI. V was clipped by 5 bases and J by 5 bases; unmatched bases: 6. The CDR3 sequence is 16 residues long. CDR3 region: CASSGTGTSGRDTQYF. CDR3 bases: TGTGCCAGCTCAGGTACCGGGACTAGCGGGAGAGATACGCAGTATTTT. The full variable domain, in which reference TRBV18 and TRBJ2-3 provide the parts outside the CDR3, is NAGVMQNPRHLVRRRGQEARLRCSPMKGHSHVYWYRQLPEEGLKFMVYLQKENIIDESGMPKERFSAEFPKEGPSILRIQQVVRGDSAAYFCASSGTGTSGRDTQYFGPGTRLTVL.

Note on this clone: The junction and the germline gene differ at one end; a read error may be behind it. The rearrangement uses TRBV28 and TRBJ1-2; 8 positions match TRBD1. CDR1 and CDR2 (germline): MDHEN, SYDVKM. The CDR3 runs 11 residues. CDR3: CASSRGLRFFF. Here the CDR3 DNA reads TGTGCCAGCAGCAGGGGGCTCAGGTTTTTCTTC.

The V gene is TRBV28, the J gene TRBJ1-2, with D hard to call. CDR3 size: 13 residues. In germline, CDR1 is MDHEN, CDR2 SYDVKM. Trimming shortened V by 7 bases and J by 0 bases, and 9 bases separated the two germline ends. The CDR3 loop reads CASTVTANYGYTF. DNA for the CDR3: TGTGCCAGCACCGTCACAGCTAACTATGGCTACACCTTC.

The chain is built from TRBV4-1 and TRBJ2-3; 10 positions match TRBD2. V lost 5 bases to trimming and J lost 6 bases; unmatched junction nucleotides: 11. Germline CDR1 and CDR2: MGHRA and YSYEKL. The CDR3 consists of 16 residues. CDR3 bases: TGCGCCAGCAGCTTCCGGACTAGCGGAGGGGCGGATACGCAGTATTTT. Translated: CASSFRTSGGADTQYF.

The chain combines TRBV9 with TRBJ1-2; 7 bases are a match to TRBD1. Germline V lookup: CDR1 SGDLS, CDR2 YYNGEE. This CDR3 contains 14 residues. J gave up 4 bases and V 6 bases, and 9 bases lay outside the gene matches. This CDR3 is CASNAQGSSYGYTF. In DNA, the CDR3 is TGTGCCAGCAACGCACAGGGGTCTAGCTATGGCTACACCTTC.

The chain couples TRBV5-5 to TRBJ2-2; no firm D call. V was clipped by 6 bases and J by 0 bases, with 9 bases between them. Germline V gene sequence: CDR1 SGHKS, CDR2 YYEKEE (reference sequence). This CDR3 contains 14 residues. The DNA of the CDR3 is TGTGCCAGCACCTGGGGATCGAACACCGGGGAGCTGTTTTTT. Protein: CASTWGSNTGELFF. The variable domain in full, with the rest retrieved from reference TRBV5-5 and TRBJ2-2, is DAGVTQSPTHLIKTRGQQVTLRCSPISGHKSVSWYQQVLGQGPQFIFQYYEKEERGRGNFPDRFSARQFPNYSSELNVNALLLGDSALYLCASTWGSNTGELFFGEGSRLTVL.

The chain's CDR3 is CATSRAYQYGYTF. In DNA, the CDR3 is TGTGCCACCAGCAGAGCGTATCAGTATGGCTACACCTTC. This chain links TRBV15 with TRBJ1-2; D is unresolved. The length of the CDR3 is 13 residues. CDR1 is LNHNV and CDR2 is YYDKDF in the germline V gene (reference sequence). The ends were cut back, 1 base at V and 5 bases at J, with 8 bases in the middle.

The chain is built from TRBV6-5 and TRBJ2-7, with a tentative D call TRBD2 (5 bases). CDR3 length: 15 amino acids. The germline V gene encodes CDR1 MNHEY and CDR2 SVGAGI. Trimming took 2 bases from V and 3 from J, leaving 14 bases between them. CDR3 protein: CASSYLGLAGYEQYF. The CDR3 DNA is TGTGCCAGCAGTTACCTCGGGCTAGCAGGCTACGAGCAGTACTTC.

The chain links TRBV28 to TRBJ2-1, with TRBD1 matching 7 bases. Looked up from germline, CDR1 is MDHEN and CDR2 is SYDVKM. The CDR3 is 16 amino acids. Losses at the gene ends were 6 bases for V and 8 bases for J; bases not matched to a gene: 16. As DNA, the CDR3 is TGTGCCAGCAGCCCACCCAGGGGGACGGGATTAGATGAGCAGTTCTTC. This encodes CASSPPRGTGLDEQFF. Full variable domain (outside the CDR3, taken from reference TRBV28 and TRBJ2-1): DVKVTQSSRYLVKRTGEKVFLECVQDMDHENMFWYRQDPGLGLRLIYFSYDVKMKEKGDIPEGYSVSREKKERFSLILESASTNQTSMYLCASSPPRGTGLDEQFFGPGTRLTVL.

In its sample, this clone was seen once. This CDR3 is CASIAFGLPLTEAFF. The CDR3 DNA sequence: TGTGCCAGCATAGCCTTTGGCCTACCATTAACTGAAGCTTTCTTT. The gene calls are TRBV28 and TRBJ1-1; D gene uncertain. The V and J ends lost 7 bases and 5 bases respectively, with 20 bases between them. Germline lookup yields CDR1 MDHEN and CDR2 SYDVKM. The CDR3 is made up of 15 amino acids.

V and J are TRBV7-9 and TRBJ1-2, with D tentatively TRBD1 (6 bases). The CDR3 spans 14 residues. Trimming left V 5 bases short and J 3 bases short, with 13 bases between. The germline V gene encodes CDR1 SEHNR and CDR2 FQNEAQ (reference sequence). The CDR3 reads CASSRYREDYGYTF. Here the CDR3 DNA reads TGTGCCAGCAGCCGCTACAGGGAGGACTATGGCTACACCTTC.

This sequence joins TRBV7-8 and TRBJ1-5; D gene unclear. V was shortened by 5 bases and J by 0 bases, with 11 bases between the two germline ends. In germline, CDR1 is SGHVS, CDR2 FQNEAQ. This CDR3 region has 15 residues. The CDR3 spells CASSTTLNSNQPQHF. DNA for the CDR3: TGTGCCAGCAGCACGACACTAAATAGCAATCAGCCCCAGCATTTT. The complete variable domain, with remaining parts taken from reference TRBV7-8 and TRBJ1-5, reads GAGVSQSPRYKVAKRGQDVALRCDPISGHVSLFWYQQALGQGPEFLTYFQNEAQLDKSGLPSDRFFAERPEGSVSTLKIQRTQQEDSAVYLCASSTTLNSNQPQHFGDGTRLSIL.

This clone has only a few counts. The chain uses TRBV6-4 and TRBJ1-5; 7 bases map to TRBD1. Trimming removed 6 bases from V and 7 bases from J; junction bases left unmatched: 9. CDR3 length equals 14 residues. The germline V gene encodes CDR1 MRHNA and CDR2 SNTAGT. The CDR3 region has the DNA TGTGCCAGCAGCGGACAGGCGGGGGGACAGCCCCAGCATTTT. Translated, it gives CASSGQAGGQPQHF.

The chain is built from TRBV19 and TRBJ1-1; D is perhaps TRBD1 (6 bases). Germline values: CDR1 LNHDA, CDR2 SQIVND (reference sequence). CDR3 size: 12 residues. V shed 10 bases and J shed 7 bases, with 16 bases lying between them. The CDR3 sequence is CATRRGAIEAFF. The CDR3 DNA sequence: TGTGCCACCCGGCGGGGGGCGATTGAAGCTTTCTTT.

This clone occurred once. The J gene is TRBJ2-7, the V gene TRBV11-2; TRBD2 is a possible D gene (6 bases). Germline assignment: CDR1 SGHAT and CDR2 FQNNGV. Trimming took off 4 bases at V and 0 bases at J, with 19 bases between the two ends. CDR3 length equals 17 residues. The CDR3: CASSSTSWRGSSYEQYF. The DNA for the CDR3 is TGTGCCAGCAGCTCCACATCGTGGAGGGGCAGCTCCTACGAGCAGTACTTC.

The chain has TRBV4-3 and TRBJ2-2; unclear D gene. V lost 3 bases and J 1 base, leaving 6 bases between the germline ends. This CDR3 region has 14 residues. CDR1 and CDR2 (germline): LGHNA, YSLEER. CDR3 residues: CASSHFRNTGELFF. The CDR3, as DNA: TGCGCCAGCAGCCATTTCCGGAACACCGGGGAGCTGTTTTTT.

CDR3 sequence (DNA): TGTGCCAGCTCACCACTAGCGGGATTCACAGATACGCAGTATTTT. This sequence encodes CASSPLAGFTDTQYF. This rearrangement joins TRBV18 to TRBJ2-3; 8 bases map to TRBD2. V was clipped by 1 base and J by 2 bases; unmatched bases: 2. From germline, CDR1 is KGHSH and CDR2 LQKENI. The CDR3 is 15 residues long.

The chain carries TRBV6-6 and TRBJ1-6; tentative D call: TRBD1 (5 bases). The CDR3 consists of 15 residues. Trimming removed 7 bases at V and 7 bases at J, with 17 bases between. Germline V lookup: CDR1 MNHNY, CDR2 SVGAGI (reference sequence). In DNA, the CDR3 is TGTGCCAGCACCAATAGTCCCGGGGGAAATTCACCCCTCCACTTT. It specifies CASTNSPGGNSPLHF.

The CDR3 here is CASSPSLNQPQHF. The DNA for the CDR3 is TGTGCCAGCAGCCCCAGTCTCAATCAGCCCCAGCATTTT. J is TRBJ1-5 and V is TRBV7-2; unclear D gene. CDR1 is SGHTA and CDR2 is FQGNSA in the germline V gene. Trimming stripped 5 bases from V and 3 bases from J, with 8 bases between. The CDR3 length is 13 residues.

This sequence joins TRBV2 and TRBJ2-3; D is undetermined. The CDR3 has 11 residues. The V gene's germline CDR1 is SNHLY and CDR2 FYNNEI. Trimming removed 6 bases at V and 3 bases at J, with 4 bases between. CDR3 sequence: CASRRTDTQYF. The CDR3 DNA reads TGTGCCAGCAGAAGGACAGATACGCAGTATTTT. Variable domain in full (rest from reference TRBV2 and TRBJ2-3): EPEVTQTPSHQVTQMGQEVILRCVPISNHLYFYWYRQILGQKVEFLVSFYNNEISEKSEIFDDQFSVERPDGSNFTLKIRSTKLEDSAMYFCASRRTDTQYFGPGTRLTVL.

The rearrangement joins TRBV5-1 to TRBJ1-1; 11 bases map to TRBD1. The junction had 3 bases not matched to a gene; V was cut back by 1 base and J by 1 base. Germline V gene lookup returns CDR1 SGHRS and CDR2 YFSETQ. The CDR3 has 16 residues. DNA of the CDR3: TGCGCCAGCAGCTTGTGGGGACAGGGGGGGAACACTGAAGCTTTCTTT. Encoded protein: CASSLWGQGGNTEAFF.

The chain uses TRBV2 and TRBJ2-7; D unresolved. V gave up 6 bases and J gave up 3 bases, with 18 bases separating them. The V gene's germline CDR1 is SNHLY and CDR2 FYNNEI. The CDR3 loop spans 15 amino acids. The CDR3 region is CASRAGAIPLYEQYF. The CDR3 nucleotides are TGTGCCAGCAGAGCCGGAGCGATCCCCCTCTACGAGCAGTACTTC. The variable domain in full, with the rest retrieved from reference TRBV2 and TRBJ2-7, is EPEVTQTPSHQVTQMGQEVILRCVPISNHLYFYWYRQILGQKVEFLVSFYNNEISEKSEIFDDQFSVERPDGSNFTLKIRSTKLEDSAMYFCASRAGAIPLYEQYFGPGTRLTVT.

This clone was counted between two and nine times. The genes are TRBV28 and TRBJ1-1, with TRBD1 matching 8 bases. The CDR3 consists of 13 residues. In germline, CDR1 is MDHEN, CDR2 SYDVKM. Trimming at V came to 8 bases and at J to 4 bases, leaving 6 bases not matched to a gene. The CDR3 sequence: CASQQGAGTEAFF. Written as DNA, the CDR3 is TGTGCCAGCCAGCAGGGGGCGGGCACTGAAGCTTTCTTT.

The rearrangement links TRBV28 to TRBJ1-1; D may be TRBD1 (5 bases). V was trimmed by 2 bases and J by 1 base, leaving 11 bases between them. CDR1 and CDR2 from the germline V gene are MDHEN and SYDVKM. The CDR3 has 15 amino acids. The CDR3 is CASSLETVGNTEAFF. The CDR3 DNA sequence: TGTGCCAGCAGTTTAGAGACAGTAGGGAACACTGAAGCTTTCTTT.

The CDR3 nucleotides read TGTGCCAGCGCCTCAGGACCCTCGGGCTCTGGAAACACCATATATTTT. Its translation: CASASGPSGSGNTIYF. This chain connects TRBV7-6 to TRBJ1-3; no definite D call. Germline V gives CDR1 SGHVS, CDR2 FNYEAQ. The CDR3 sequence is 16 residues long. V was clipped by 8 bases and J by 0 bases, with 17 bases between them.